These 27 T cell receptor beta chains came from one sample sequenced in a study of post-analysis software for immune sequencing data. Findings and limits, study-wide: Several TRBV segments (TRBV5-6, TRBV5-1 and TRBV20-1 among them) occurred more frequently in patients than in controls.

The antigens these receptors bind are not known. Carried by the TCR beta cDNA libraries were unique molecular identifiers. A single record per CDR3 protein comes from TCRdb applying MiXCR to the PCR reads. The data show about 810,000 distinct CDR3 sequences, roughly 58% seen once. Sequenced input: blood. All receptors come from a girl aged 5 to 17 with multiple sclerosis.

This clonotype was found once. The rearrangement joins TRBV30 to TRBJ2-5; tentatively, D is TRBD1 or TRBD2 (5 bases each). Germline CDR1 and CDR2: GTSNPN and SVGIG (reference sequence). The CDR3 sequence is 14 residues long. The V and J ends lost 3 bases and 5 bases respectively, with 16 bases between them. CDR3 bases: TGTGCCTGGAGCAGGGTGAGGGCTCGGGAGACCCAGTACTTC. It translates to CAWSRVRARETQYF.

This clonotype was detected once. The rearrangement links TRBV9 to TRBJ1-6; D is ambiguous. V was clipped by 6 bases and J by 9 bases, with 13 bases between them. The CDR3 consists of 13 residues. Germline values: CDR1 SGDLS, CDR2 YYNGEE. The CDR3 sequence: CASKEAGSSPLHF. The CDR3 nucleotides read TGTGCCAGCAAAGAGGCTGGCAGTTCACCCCTCCACTTT.

DNA for the CDR3: TGCAGCGTTGGCCGACTAGCGGGGGGGTCGGTTGAGCAGTACTTC. Translated, it gives CSVGRLAGGSVEQYF. The rearrangement links TRBV29-1 to TRBJ2-7, with 14 bases fitting TRBD2. CDR1 SQVTM and CDR2 ANQGSEA come from the germline V gene. This CDR3 is built from 15 residues. J gave up 7 bases and V 4 bases, and 9 bases lay outside the gene matches.

CDR3 protein: CSAGQGAVPQHF. CDR3 coding DNA: TGCAGTGCAGGACAGGGGGCCGTGCCCCAGCATTTT. The genes are TRBV20-1 and TRBJ1-5; 11 bases are a match to TRBD1. J gave up 9 bases and V 6 bases, and 4 bases lay outside the gene matches. In germline, CDR1 is DFQATT, CDR2 SNEGSKA (reference sequence). This CDR3 is 12 amino acids long.

The CDR3 DNA reads as TGCAGCGTTGAAGCTGGGGACTCTGGAAACACCATATATTTT. The encoded protein is CSVEAGDSGNTIYF. The V gene is TRBV29-1, the J gene TRBJ1-3; D uncertain. V dropped 1 base and J dropped 0 bases, with 7 bases sitting between them. This CDR3 has 14 residues. From germline, CDR1 is SQVTM and CDR2 ANQGSEA.

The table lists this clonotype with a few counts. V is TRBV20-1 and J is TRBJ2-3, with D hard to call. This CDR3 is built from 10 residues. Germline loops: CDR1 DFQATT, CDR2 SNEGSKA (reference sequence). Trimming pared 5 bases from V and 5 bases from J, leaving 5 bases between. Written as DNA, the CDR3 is TGCAGTGCTTTCATAGATACGCAGTATTTT. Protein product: CSAFIDTQYF.

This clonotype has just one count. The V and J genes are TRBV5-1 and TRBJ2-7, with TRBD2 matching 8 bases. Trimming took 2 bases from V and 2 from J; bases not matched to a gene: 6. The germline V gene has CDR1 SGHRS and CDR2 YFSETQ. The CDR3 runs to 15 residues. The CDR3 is CASSFEAGATYEQYF. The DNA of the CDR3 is TGCGCCAGCAGCTTCGAAGCGGGGGCCACCTACGAGCAGTACTTC.

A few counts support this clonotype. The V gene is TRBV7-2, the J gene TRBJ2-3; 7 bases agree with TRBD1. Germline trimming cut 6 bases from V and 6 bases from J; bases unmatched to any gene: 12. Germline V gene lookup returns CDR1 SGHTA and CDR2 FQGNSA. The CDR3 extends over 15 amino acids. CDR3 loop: CASSPERQGVDTQYF. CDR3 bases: TGTGCCAGCAGTCCGGAAAGGCAGGGGGTGGATACGCAGTATTTT.

CDR3 loop: CASSQAKTQYF. In DNA form, the CDR3 reads TGCGCCAGCAGCCAAGCGAAGACCCAGTACTTC. The V gene is TRBV4-1, the J gene TRBJ2-5; no clear D. Germline V CDR1 and CDR2: MGHRA, YSYEKL. The V end lost 1 base, the J end lost 6 bases, and 3 bases lay between the germline ends. The CDR3 is 11 amino acids.

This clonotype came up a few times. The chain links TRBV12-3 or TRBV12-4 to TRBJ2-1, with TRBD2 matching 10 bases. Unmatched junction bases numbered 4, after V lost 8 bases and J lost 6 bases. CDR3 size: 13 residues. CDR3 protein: CASVGLASNEQFF. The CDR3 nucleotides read TGTGCCAGCGTGGGACTAGCGAGCAATGAGCAGTTCTTC.

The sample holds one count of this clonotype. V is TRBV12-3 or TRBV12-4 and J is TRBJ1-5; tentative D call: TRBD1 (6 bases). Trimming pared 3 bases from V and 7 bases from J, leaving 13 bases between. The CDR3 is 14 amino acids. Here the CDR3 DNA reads TGTGCCAGCAGTTTTAGGGGTCAGGGGCAGCCCCAGCATTTT. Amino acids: CASSFRGQGQPQHF.

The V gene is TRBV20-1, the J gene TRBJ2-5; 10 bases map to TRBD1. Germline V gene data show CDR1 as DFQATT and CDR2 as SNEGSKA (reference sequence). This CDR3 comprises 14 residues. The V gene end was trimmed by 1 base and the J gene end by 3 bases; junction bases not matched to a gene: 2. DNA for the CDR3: TGCAGTGCTAGAGCCGGGACAGGGGAAGAGACCCAGTACTTC. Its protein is CSARAGTGEETQYF.

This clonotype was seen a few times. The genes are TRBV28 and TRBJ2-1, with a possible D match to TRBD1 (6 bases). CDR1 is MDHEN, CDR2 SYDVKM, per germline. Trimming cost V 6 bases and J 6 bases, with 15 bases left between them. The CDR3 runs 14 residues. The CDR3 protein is CASSFQRGGNEQFF. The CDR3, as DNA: TGTGCCAGCAGCTTTCAGAGAGGGGGCAATGAGCAGTTCTTC.

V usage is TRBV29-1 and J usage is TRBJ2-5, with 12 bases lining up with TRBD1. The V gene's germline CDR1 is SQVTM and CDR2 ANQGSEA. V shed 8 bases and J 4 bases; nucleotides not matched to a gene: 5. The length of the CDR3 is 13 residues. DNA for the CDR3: TGCAGCACAGGGACAGGGGGCTTAGAGACCCAGTACTTC. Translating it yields CSTGTGGLETQYF.

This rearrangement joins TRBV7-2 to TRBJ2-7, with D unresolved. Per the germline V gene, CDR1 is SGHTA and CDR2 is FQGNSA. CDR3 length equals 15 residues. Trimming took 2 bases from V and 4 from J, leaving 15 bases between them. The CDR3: CASSLIARPEYEQYF. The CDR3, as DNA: TGTGCCAGCAGCTTAATCGCGCGGCCAGAATACGAGCAGTACTTC.

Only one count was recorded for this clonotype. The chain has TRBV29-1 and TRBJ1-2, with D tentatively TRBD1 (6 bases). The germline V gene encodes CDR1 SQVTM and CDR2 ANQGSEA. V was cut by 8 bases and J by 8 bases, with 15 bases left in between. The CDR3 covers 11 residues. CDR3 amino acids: CSFAQGRGYTF. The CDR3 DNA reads TGCAGCTTCGCGCAGGGGAGAGGCTACACCTTC.

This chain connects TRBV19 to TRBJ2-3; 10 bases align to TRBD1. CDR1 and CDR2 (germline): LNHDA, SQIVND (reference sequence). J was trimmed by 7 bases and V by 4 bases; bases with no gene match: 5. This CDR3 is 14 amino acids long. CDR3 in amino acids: CASSTDRGRHTQYF. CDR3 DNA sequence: TGTGCCAGTAGTACGGACAGGGGGAGGCATACGCAGTATTTT.

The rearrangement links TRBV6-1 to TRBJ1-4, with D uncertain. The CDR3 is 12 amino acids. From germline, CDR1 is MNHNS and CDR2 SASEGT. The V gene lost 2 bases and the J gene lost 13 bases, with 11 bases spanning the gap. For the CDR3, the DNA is TGTGCCAGCAGTGAAATCCCCTATAGACTGTTTTTT. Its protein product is CASSEIPYRLFF.

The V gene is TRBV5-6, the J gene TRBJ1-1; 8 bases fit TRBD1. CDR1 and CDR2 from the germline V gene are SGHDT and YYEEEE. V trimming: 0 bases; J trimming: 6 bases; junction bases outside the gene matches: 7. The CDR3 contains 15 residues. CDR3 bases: TGTGCCAGCAGCTTGGGACTATGGACAGGGCCTGAAGCTTTCTTT. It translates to CASSLGLWTGPEAFF. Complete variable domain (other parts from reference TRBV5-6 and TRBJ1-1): DAGVTQSPTHLIKTRGQQVTLRCSPKSGHDTVSWYQQALGQGPQFIFQYYEEEERQRGNFPDRFSGHQFPNYSSELNVNALLLGDSALYLCASSLGLWTGPEAFFGQGTRLTVV.

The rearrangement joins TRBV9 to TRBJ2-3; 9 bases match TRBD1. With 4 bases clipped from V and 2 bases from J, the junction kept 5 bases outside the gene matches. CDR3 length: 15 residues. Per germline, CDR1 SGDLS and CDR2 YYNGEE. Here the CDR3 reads CASSSTGGHTDTQYF. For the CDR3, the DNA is TGTGCCAGCAGCTCGACAGGGGGGCACACAGATACGCAGTATTTT.

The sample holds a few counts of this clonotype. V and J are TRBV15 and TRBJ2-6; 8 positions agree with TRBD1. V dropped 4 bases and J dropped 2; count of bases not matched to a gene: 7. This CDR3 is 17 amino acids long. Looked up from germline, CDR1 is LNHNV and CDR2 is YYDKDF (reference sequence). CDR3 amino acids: CATSTRQGNTGANVLTF. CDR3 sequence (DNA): TGTGCCACCAGCACCCGACAGGGGAATACTGGGGCCAACGTCCTGACTTTC.

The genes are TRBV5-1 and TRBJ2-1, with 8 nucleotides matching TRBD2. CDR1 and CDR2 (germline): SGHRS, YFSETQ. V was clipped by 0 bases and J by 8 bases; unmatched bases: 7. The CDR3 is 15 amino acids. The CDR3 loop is CASSLAGTRRDEQFF. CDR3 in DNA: TGCGCCAGCAGCTTGGCTGGGACTAGACGGGATGAGCAGTTCTTC.

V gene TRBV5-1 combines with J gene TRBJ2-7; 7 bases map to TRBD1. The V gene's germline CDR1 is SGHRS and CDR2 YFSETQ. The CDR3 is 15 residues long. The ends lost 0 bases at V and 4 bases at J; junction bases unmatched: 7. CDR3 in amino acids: CASSLAWDRSYEQYF. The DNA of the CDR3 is TGCGCCAGCAGCTTGGCCTGGGACAGAAGTTACGAGCAGTACTTC.

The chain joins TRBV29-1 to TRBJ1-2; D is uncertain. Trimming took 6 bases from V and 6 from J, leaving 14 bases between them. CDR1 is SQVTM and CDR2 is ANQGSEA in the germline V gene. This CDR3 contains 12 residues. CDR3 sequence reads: CSVPVISNGYTF. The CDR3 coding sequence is TGCAGCGTCCCCGTGATTTCCAATGGCTACACCTTC. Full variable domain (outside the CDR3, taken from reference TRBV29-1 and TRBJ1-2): SAVISQKPSRDICQRGTSLTIQCQVDSQVTMMFWYRQQPGQSLTLIATANQGSEATYESGFVIDKFPISRPNLTFSTLTVSNMSPEDSSIYLCSVPVISNGYTFGSGTRLTVV.

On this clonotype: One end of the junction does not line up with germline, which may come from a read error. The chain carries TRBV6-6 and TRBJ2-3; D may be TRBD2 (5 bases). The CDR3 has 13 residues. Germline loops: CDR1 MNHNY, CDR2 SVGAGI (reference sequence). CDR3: CASSYRGPDTRYF. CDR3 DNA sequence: TGTGCCAGCAGTTACCGCGGGCCAGATACGCGGTATTTT.

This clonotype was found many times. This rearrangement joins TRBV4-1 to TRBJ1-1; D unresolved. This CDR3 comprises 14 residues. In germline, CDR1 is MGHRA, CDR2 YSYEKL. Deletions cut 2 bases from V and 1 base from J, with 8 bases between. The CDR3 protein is CASSQPPGNTEAFF. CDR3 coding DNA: TGCGCCAGCAGCCAACCCCCGGGGAACACTGAAGCTTTCTTT.

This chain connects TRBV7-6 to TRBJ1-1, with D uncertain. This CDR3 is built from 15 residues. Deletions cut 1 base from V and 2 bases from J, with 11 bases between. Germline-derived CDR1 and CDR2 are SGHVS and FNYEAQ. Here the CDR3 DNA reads TGTGCCAGCAGCTTAGACATTGTAGGAAACACTGAAGCTTTCTTT. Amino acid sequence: CASSLDIVGNTEAFF.